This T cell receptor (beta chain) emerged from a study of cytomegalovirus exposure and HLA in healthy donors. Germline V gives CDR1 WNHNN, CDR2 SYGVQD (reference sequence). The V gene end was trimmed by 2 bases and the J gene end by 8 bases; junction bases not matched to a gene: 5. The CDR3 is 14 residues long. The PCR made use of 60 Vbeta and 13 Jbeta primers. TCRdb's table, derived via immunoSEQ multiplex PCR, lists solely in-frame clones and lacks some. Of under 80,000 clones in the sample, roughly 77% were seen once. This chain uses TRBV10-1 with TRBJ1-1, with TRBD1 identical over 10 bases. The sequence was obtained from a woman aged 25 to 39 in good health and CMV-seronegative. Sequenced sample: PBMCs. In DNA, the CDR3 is TGCGCCAGCAGTGAGGCCGGGACAGGGGCGGAAGCTTTCTTT. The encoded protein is CASSEAGTGAEAFF.